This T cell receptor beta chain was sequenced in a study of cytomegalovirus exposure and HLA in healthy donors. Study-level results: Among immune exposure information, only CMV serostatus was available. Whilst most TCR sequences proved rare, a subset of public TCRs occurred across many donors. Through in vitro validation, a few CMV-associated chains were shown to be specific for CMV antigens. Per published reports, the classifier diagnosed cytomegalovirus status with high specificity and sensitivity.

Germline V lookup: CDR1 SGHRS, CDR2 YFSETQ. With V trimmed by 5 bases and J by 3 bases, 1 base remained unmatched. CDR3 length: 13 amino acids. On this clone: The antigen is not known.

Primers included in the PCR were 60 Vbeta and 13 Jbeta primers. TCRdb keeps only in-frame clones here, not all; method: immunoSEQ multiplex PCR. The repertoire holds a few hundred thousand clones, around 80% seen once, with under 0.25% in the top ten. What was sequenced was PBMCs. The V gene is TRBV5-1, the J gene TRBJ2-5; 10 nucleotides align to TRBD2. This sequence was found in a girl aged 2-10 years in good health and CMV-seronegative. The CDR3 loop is CASSTSGKETQYF. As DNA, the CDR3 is TGCGCCAGCAGTACTAGCGGGAAAGAGACCCAGTACTTC.